This T cell receptor beta chain is from a study of early T cells in non-severe SARS-CoV-2 infection. Study in general: Sequencing of unsorted whole blood was done on bulk RNA, leaving chains unpaired.

Researchers attached unique molecular identifiers to individual cDNA molecules. TCRdb re-derived calls from the 5' RACE reads in MiXCR, one entry per CDR3 protein. The data contain roughly 40,000 distinct CDR3 sequences, more than 6.5% of them singletons. This clonotype was seen a handful of times. As yet, its antigen is unknown. The V end lost 0 bases, the J end lost 5 bases, and 13 bases lay between the germline ends. The CDR3 totals 15 residues. CDR1 MNHEY and CDR2 SVGAGI come from the germline V gene. Findings and limits, study-wide: Matching results from VDJdb favored anti-spike CD8 responses, leaving private and CD4 specificities undetected.

This TCR was sampled from an adult who was a healthcare worker with PCR-confirmed SARS-CoV-2 infection or an uninfected control (not recorded which). The chain links TRBV6-5 to TRBJ2-5; D gene unclear. Material: whole blood. CDR3 residues: CASSYSTRTLETQYF. CDR3 bases: TGTGCCAGCAGTTACTCCACTCGGACCCTGGAGACCCAGTACTTC.